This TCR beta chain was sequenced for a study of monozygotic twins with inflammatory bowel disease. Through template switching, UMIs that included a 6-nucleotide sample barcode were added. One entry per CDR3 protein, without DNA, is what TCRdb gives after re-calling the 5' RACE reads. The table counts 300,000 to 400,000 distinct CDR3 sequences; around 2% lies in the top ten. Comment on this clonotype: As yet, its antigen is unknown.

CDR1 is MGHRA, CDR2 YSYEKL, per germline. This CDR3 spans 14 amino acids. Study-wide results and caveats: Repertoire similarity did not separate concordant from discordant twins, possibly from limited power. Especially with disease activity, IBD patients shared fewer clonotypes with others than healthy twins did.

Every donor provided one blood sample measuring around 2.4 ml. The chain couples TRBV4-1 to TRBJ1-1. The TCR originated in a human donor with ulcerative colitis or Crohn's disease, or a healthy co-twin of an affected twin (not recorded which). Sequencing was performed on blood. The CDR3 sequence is CASSPGRLGPEAFF.